Below, one T cell receptor beta chain is given with its context. Its antigen is not known. The sample comes from a study of T-cell memory formation after mild COVID-19. Study context: Across donors, TCR clusters were largely donor specific.

Regarding the study as a whole: Of the contracting clones, CD4+ ones lay mainly in CM and EM, and CD8+ ones in EMRA.

Trimming shortened V by 3 bases and J by 2 bases, and 14 bases separated the two germline ends. The CDR3 contains 17 residues. CDR1 SGHAT and CDR2 FQNNGV come from the germline V gene. UMIs and sample barcodes were carried by the TCR alpha and TCR beta cDNA libraries that 5'RACE produced using constant-segment primers. TCRdb analysed the 5' RACE reads with MiXCR anew, one entry per CDR3 protein. The profile shows under 650,000 distinct CDR3 sequences, 18% of them singletons. This clonotype was sampled from an adult woman who had mild COVID-19 (a few samples of this study predate the infection). Cell type and time point are not known. Material for sequencing was PBMCs or a T cell subset sorted from them (not recorded which). V gene TRBV11-2 combines with J gene TRBJ2-6; D tentatively reads TRBD1 or TRBD2 (6 bases each). CDR3 nucleotide sequence: TGTGCCAGCAGCTTTCTACAGGGCGGGGCTGGGGCCAACGTCCTGACTTTC. This translates into CASSFLQGGAGANVLTF.